The entry below gives a single T cell receptor beta chain sequence along with its context. The source of the sample is a study of blood T cell repertoires in COVID-19. Study details: Samples came from the United States, Italy and Spain, spanning acute and convalescent COVID-19.

Study processing details: Amplifying reference gene primers gave estimates of nucleated cell counts. Produced via immunoSEQ multiplex PCR; TCRdb's table is partial and in-frame only. The DNA was the basis for D and trimming; V, J and clone size are from that table. The sample comprises tens of thousands of clones, 80% to 90% of which are singletons, and roughly 6% rests with the top ten. The trim removed 0 bases at V and 1 base at J, leaving 2 bases unmatched. Germline V gives CDR1 LGHNA, CDR2 YSLEER. The CDR3 contains 15 residues. The sequence came from a man aged 45-65 years with active COVID-19. Sequenced material: peripheral blood. The rearrangement joins TRBV4-3 to TRBJ2-7; 8 positions agree with TRBD1. CDR3 DNA sequence: TGCGCCAGCAGCCAAGACTGGACAGGGTCCTACGAGCAGTACTTC. This sequence encodes CASSQDWTGSYEQYF.